A single T cell receptor beta chain is shown here with its context. This receptor's antigen is unknown. There are no base qualities to consult, and no much larger clone falls within one base. These data originate in a study of blood T cell repertoires in COVID-19 (dated by TCRdb to the early 2020s). For the study in its entirety: The collaborator samples originated in the United States, Italy and Spain and spanned the acute and convalescent phases of COVID-19. The repertoires were released in a freely available public database meant as a resource for research on the immune response to SARS-CoV-2. Where HLA class I and class II types were available, the types were taken from metadata supplied by the sample provider, not from assay-based typing. The material from the prospective study consisted of cDNA or gDNA derived from T cells, B-cell-depleted T cells, or PBMCs. Sample metadata almost always included a de-identified subject ID, COVID-19 status, age in years and sex. The dataset comprised deeply sampled blood TCRbeta repertoires from subjects exposed to, actively infected with, or recovered from COVID-19. The samples were drawn from two sources: the first 160 participants of the ongoing ImmuneRACE study, and 950 to 1,500 subjects contributed by 6 global collaborators. The investigation overall reported the following: How much clinical and demographic metadata was included differed by source and by participant, and the metadata was provided uncurated.

The junction shows trimming of 7 bases on V and 5 bases on J, and the gene matches do not reach 5 bases of it. Its CDR3 holds 14 amino acids, cysteine through phenylalanine. Only the CDR3 portion is preserved as DNA: 42 bases, with reading frame beginning at the first base. CDR1 and CDR2 (LNHDA, SQIVND) derive from the germline V gene (reference sequence). One collaborating source in Seattle enrolled patients during active infection and followed them longitudinally through the course of disease. Whole blood was collected in K2EDTA tubes by collaborating institutions according to the institutions' own protocols. For TCRbeta analysis, collaborators shipped samples in one of three forms: frozen whole blood, isolated PBMCs, or DNA extracted from either of those sample types. TCRbeta CDR3 regions were amplified from genomic DNA by means of the immunoSEQ Assay, a bias-controlled multiplex PCR. For the original study's pipeline: The number of nucleated cells in each sample was estimated by amplification of reference gene primers within the assay. Sequence reads were collapsed and filtered to measure the absolute abundance of every unique TCRbeta CDR3 rearrangement. Productive Simpson clonality was computed per sample as the square root of Simpson's diversity index over productive rearrangements. The table was pulled from immuneACCESS by TCRdb, which kept in-frame rearrangements only. Such tables lose some clones; where checked, under half of the loss comes from unresolved V genes, and the rest has no known cause. The DNA gave D and trimming, while V, J and clone size come from that table. This sample holds about 170,000 clones; around four fifths were observed only once. The top ten hold around 8.9% of the sample.

The rearrangement joined TRBV19 to TRBJ2-2, with 9 middle bases fitting TRBD1. The source material was peripheral blood. This TCR was sampled from a woman aged 80 or older with COVID-19, enrolled during active disease. The CDR3 is CASIGTGLTGELFF. Here is the DNA: TGTGCCAGTATTGGGACAGGGTTAACCGGGGAGCTGTTTTTT. The full variable domain, completed from the reference TRBV19 and TRBJ2-2 proteins outside the CDR3, reads DGGITQSPKYLFRKEGQNVTLSCEQNLNHDAMYWYRQDPGQGLRLIYYSQIVNDFQKGDIAEGYSVSREKKESFPLTVTSAQKNPTAFYLCASIGTGLTGELFFGEGSRLTVL.